This T cell receptor (beta chain) was identified in a study of cytomegalovirus exposure and HLA in healthy donors. Study-level results: A link between a missense DCLRE1C variant and TCR beta V- and J-gene trimming emerged from a later analysis. With further analysis later on, most CMV-associated TCR beta chains appeared HLA-restricted.

The CDR3 spans 14 residues. The germline gives CDR1 MNHEY, CDR2 SVGAGI. Trimming took 6 bases from V and 3 from J, leaving 12 bases between them. In regard to this clone: Its antigen remains unknown.

Amplification used 60 Vbeta primers and 13 Jbeta primers. TCRdb's table, derived via immunoSEQ multiplex PCR, lists solely in-frame clones and lacks some. The table shows 95,000 to 150,000 clones, with roughly 75% occurring only once. The receptor was derived from a young man in good health and CMV-seropositive. This rearrangement joins TRBV6-5 to TRBJ1-5, with TRBD1 as a possible D gene (5 bases). Specimen: PBMCs. CDR3 region: CASRPPGLNQPQHF. The CDR3, as DNA: TGTGCCAGCAGGCCACCGGGACTCAATCAGCCCCAGCATTTT.